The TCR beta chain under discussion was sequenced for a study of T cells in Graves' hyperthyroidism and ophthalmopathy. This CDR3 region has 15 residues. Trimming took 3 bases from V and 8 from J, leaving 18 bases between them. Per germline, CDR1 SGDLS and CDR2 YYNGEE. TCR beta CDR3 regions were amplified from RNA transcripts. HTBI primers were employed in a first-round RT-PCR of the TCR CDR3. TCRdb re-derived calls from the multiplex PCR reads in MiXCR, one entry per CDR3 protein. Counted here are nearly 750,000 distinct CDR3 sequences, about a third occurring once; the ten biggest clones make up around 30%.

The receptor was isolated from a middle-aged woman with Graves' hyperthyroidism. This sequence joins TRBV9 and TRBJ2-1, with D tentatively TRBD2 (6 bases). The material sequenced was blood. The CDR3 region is CASSAKGLGGDEQFF. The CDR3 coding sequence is TGTGCCAGCAGCGCAAAGGGGTTAGGCGGGGATGAGCAGTTCTTC.